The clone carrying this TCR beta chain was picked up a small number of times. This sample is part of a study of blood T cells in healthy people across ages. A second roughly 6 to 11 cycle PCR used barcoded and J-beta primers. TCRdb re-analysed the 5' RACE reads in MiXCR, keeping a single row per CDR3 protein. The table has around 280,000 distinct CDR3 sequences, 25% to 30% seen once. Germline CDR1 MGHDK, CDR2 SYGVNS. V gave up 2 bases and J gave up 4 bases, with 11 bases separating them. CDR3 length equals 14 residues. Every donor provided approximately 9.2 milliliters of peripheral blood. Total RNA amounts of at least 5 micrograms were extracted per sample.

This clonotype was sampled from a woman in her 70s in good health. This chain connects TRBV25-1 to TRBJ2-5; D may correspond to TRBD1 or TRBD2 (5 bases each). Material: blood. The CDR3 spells CASSESPGRETQYF. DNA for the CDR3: TGTGCCAGCAGTGAAAGCCCGGGACGAGAGACCCAGTACTTC.